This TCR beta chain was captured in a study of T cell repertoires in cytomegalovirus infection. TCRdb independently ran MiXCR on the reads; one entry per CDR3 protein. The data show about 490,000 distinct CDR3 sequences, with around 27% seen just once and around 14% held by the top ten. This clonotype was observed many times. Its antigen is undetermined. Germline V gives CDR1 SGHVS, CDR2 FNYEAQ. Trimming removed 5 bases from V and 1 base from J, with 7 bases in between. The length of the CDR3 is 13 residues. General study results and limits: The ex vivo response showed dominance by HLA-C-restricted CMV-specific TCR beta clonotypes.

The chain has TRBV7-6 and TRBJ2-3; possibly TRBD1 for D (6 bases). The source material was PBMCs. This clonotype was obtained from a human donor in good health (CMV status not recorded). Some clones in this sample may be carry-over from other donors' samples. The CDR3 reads CASSGGRTDTQYF. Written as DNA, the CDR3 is TGTGCCAGCAGCGGGGGCCGCACAGATACGCAGTATTTT.